The sequence of this T cell receptor (beta chain) was determined in a study of T cells in Graves' hyperthyroidism and ophthalmopathy. Newly diagnosed hyperthyroidism patients aged 18 to 65 years had disease lasting under 2 months. Authors of the study amplified TCR beta CDR3 regions from RNA transcripts. HTBI primers were employed in a first-round RT-PCR of the TCR CDR3. TCRdb reanalysed the multiplex PCR reads using MiXCR and keeps one entry per CDR3 protein. The table has approximately 300,000 distinct CDR3 sequences, 16% seen once. This clonotype was picked up many times. V was cut by 5 bases and J by 6 bases, with 11 bases left in between. The CDR3 consists of 13 residues. The V gene's germline CDR1 is SGHTA and CDR2 FQGTGA.

This receptor was taken from a young man with Graves' hyperthyroidism. The sample consisted of blood. The chain combines TRBV7-3 with TRBJ2-1; D unresolved. In DNA, the CDR3 is TGTGCCAGCAGCCTGACACCCCTCAATGAGCAGTTCTTC. This encodes CASSLTPLNEQFF.